These 3 T cell receptor beta chains were all obtained from the same sample, sequenced in a study of blood T cells in healthy people across ages. Primed by a sample-barcoded 5' primer and a J-beta primer mix, a second PCR proceeded for about 7 to 12 cycles. TCRdb used MiXCR to reprocess the 5' RACE reads, holding one entry per CDR3 protein. The profile shows about 1.4 million distinct CDR3 sequences, 55% to 75% of them singletons. Sequencing was carried out using blood. The receptors here all came from a man aged 18 to 30 in good health.

This clonotype was observed a handful of times. The J gene is TRBJ1-2, the V gene TRBV9; D gene unclear. The CDR3 is 13 amino acids. Looked up from germline, CDR1 is SGDLS and CDR2 is YYNGEE. Trimming took 0 bases from V and 8 from J, leaving 11 bases between them. The CDR3 here is CASSVAGGQGYTF. CDR3 in DNA: TGTGCCAGCAGCGTAGCTGGAGGGCAGGGCTACACCTTC. The full variable domain, completed using reference TRBV9 and TRBJ1-2, is DSGVTQTPKHLITATGQRVTLRCSPRSGDLSVYWYQQSLDQGLQFLIQYYNGEERAKGNILERFSAQQFPDLHSELNLSSLELGDSALYFCASSVAGGQGYTFGSGTRLTVV.

CDR3 sequence: CSASLLLSSYNSPLHF. The CDR3 DNA sequence: TGCAGTGCTAGTCTACTCCTGAGCTCCTATAATTCACCCCTCCACTTT. The chain uses TRBV20-1 and TRBJ1-6; D remains ambiguous. V was clipped by 3 bases and J by 0 bases, with 12 bases between them. The germline V gene encodes CDR1 DFQATT and CDR2 SNEGSKA (reference sequence). This CDR3 is 16 amino acids long.

J is TRBJ2-1 and V is TRBV15; 10 bases agree with TRBD2. Trimming removed 2 bases from V and 6 bases from J; junction bases left unmatched: 4. Germline CDR1 LNHNV, CDR2 YYDKDF (reference sequence). CDR3 length: 15 amino acids. Written as DNA, the CDR3 is TGTGCCACCAGCAGACCGGGACTAGCGAGCAATGAGCAGTTCTTC. It codes for CATSRPGLASNEQFF.